This T cell receptor (beta chain) was captured by sequencing in a study of T cell responses to AZD1222 COVID-19 vaccine. General observations from the study: At baseline, just five to seven AZD1222 recipients tested seropositive.

The CDR3 length is 18 residues. From germline, CDR1 is MNHNY and CDR2 SVGAGI (reference sequence). V dropped 5 bases and J dropped 0 bases, with 17 bases sitting between them. Sequenced by immunoSEQ multiplex PCR; TCRdb stores in-frame clones only, minus some. This table has 90,000 to 150,000 clones, about nine tenths appearing once. Comment on this clone: Its antigen is as yet unknown.

The sequence came from an adult in good health. J is TRBJ1-6 and V is TRBV6-6; the D gene is possibly TRBD1 (5 bases). The material was peripheral blood, obtained on day 0 of AZD1222 vaccination. The CDR3 DNA sequence: TGTGCCAGCAGTCTCCCCGGGGGGAGGACCTCCTATAATTCACCCCTCCACTTT. Translating gives CASSLPGGRTSYNSPLHF.